The sequence of this T cell receptor (beta chain) was determined in a study of graft-versus-host responses after intestinal transplantation. Sequenced by immunoSEQ multiplex PCR; TCRdb stores in-frame clones only, minus some. The table has 35,000 to 50,000 clones, 90% to 95% seen once. CDR3 length: 16 residues. V was pared by 0 bases and J by 7 bases, with 13 bases between. The germline V gene has CDR1 LGHNA and CDR2 YSLEER. Study results and limitations: Clonal ratios of graft-versus-host to host-versus-graft in allografts were high for patients exhibiting graft-donor T cell macrochimerism.

Comment on this clone: Its antigen is currently unknown.

The sequencing here drew on unstimulated CD8+ T cells sorted from spleen or lymph node cells, taken before transplant. The chain links TRBV4-3 to TRBJ1-6; the D is unclear. The sequence derives from a human donor who was the organ donor for an intestinal transplant. As DNA, the CDR3 is TGCGCCAGCAGCCAAGATTGGGCCAGCAGCAATTCACCCCTCCACTTT. This sequence encodes CASSQDWASSNSPLHF.